This entry lists 14 T cell receptor beta chains sequenced from one sample in a study of T-cell memory formation after mild COVID-19. TCRdb re-analysed the 5' RACE reads in MiXCR, keeping a single row per CDR3 protein. The data contain under 450,000 distinct CDR3 sequences, around 22% of them singletons. The sample taken for sequencing was PBMCs or a T cell subset sorted from them (not recorded which). These receptors were taken from an adult woman who had mild COVID-19 (a few samples of this study predate the infection). Cell type and time point are not known.

This chain uses TRBV5-6 with TRBJ2-1; 7 nucleotides align to TRBD2. Unmatched junction bases numbered 8, after V lost 2 bases and J lost 6 bases. Germline CDR1 SGHDT, CDR2 YYEEEE. The CDR3 loop spans 15 amino acids. CDR3 DNA: TGTGCCAGCAGCTTCGCCACGGGGGGAGGCAATGAGCAGTTCTTC. Translating gives CASSFATGGGNEQFF.

In this sample, this clonotype turned up a few times. V gene TRBV6-5 combines with J gene TRBJ1-6; D possibly corresponds to TRBD1 (5 bases). Germline V gene data show CDR1 as MNHEY and CDR2 as SVGAGI. CDR3 length equals 13 residues. The V end was cut by 6 bases, the J end by 5 bases, with 8 bases between. This CDR3 reads CASRTGDNSPLHF. The CDR3 DNA is TGTGCCAGCAGAACAGGAGATAATTCACCCCTCCACTTT.

The CDR3 DNA follows: TGTGCCAGCAGACCCGGGCTAGGAAGCACTGAAGCTTTCTTT. Its protein product is CASRPGLGSTEAFF. This chain links TRBV6-2 or TRBV6-3 with TRBJ1-1; no definite D call. The CDR3 extends over 14 amino acids. The ends were cut back, 6 bases at V and 4 bases at J, with 15 bases in the middle. Germline lookup yields CDR1 MNHEY and CDR2 SVGEGT.

A few counts support this clonotype. The CDR3 loop reads CASSFGLEYTDTQYF. In nucleotides, the CDR3 is TGTGCCAGCAGTTTTGGTCTCGAATACACAGATACGCAGTATTTT. V is TRBV28 and J is TRBJ2-3, with D unresolved. The germline V and J ends were trimmed by 3 bases and 2 bases, with 12 bases remaining between them. From germline, CDR1 is MDHEN and CDR2 SYDVKM. The CDR3 totals 15 residues.

This rearrangement joins TRBV7-9 to TRBJ2-3; 8 bases are a match to TRBD2. Trimming at V came to 1 base and at J to 6 bases, leaving 6 bases not matched to a gene. The CDR3 sequence is 15 residues long. Germline CDR1 and CDR2: SEHNR and FQNEAQ (reference sequence). In DNA, the CDR3 is TGTGCCAGCAGCTTAGAGGCGGGAGGTTCTGATACGCAGTATTTT. As protein: CASSLEAGGSDTQYF.

This sequence joins TRBV7-3 and TRBJ2-3, with D perhaps matching TRBD2 (6 bases). Germline V gene data show CDR1 as SGHTA and CDR2 as FQGTGA. The CDR3 spans 15 residues. V was shortened by 5 bases and J by 4 bases, with 16 bases between the two germline ends. CDR3: CASSVNPGSADTQYF. The DNA for the CDR3 is TGTGCCAGCAGCGTTAACCCCGGGAGTGCAGATACGCAGTATTTT.

The chain couples TRBV5-6 to TRBJ1-2; maybe TRBD1 (5 bases). V lost 4 bases and J 1 base, leaving 11 bases between the germline ends. This CDR3 region has 14 residues. Germline CDR1 reads SGHDT; CDR2 reads YYEEEE. CDR3 residues: CASSRGTVNYGYTF. The CDR3 nucleotides are TGTGCCAGCAGCCGGGGCACAGTTAACTATGGCTACACCTTC. The full variable domain, in which reference TRBV5-6 and TRBJ1-2 provide the parts outside the CDR3, is DAGVTQSPTHLIKTRGQQVTLRCSPKSGHDTVSWYQQALGQGPQFIFQYYEEEERQRGNFPDRFSGHQFPNYSSELNVNALLLGDSALYLCASSRGTVNYGYTFGSGTRLTVV.

This chain connects TRBV19 to TRBJ2-5, with TRBD1 matching over 8 bases. The CDR3 covers 14 residues. The germline CDR1 and CDR2 sequences are LNHDA and SQIVND (reference sequence). V lost 5 bases to trimming and J lost 3 bases; unmatched junction nucleotides: 5. Here the CDR3 reads CASSHATGEETQYF. In DNA form, the CDR3 reads TGTGCCAGTAGTCATGCGACAGGGGAAGAGACCCAGTACTTC. Supplemented by reference TRBV19 and TRBJ2-5, the full variable domain reads DGGITQSPKYLFRKEGQNVTLSCEQNLNHDAMYWYRQDPGQGLRLIYYSQIVNDFQKGDIAEGYSVSREKKESFPLTVTSAQKNPTAFYLCASSHATGEETQYFGPGTRLLVL.

The chain combines TRBV20-1 with TRBJ2-1; D is uncertain. V was cut by 0 bases and J by 3 bases, with 15 bases left in between. This CDR3 has 16 amino acids. Germline values: CDR1 DFQATT, CDR2 SNEGSKA (reference sequence). CDR3: CSARDSLAGYYNEQFF. The CDR3 DNA reads as TGCAGTGCTAGAGATTCCCTGGCAGGCTACTACAATGAGCAGTTCTTC.

This clonotype was seen at least ten times. J is TRBJ2-4 and V is TRBV20-1, with unresolved D. Trimming pared 4 bases from V and 6 bases from J, leaving 10 bases between. This CDR3 is 12 amino acids long. The germline V gene has CDR1 DFQATT and CDR2 SNEGSKA (reference sequence). CDR3 region: CSAKSGSNIQYF. CDR3 DNA sequence: TGCAGTGCTAAATCGGGCTCAAACATTCAGTACTTC.

The V and J genes are TRBV3-1 and TRBJ1-5; 7 nucleotides align to TRBD1. The CDR3 covers 16 residues. Per germline, CDR1 LGHDT and CDR2 YNNKEL (reference sequence). V gave up 0 bases and J gave up 5 bases; unmatched junction bases: 7. CDR3 DNA: TGTGCCAGCAGCCAAGACTCTGGGACAGCCGATCAGCCCCAGCATTTT. It translates to CASSQDSGTADQPQHF.

This rearrangement joins TRBV5-1 to TRBJ2-1, with 9 positions matching TRBD1. The CDR3 sequence is 16 residues long. Germline trimming cut 4 bases from V and 1 base from J; bases unmatched to any gene: 6. CDR1 is SGHRS and CDR2 is YFSETQ in the germline V gene. The CDR3 coding sequence is TGCGCCAGCAGCAGAGGGGACAGGGAGTCCTACAATGAGCAGTTCTTC. Translated, it gives CASSRGDRESYNEQFF.

In its sample, this clonotype was seen a few times. The chain combines TRBV4-1 with TRBJ2-7; TRBD2 might be the D (5 bases). V was trimmed by 3 bases and J by 3 bases, leaving 21 bases between them. Germline CDR1 is MGHRA and CDR2 is YSYEKL. The CDR3 has 17 residues. The CDR3 DNA reads TGCGCCAGCAGCCATCCGCCCGGTTCCGGACGGGACTACGAGCAGTACTTC. This sequence encodes CASSHPPGSGRDYEQYF.

The rearrangement joins TRBV7-2 to TRBJ2-5, with 7 bases identical to TRBD2. In germline, CDR1 is SGHTA, CDR2 FQGNSA. CDR3 size: 18 residues. V lost 3 bases and J lost 4; bases outside the gene matches: 17. CDR3 protein: CASSFPVQSGAWGETQYF. DNA for the CDR3: TGTGCCAGCAGCTTCCCTGTCCAGAGCGGGGCCTGGGGAGAGACCCAGTACTTC. The complete variable domain, with remaining parts taken from reference TRBV7-2 and TRBJ2-5, reads GAGVSQSPSNKVTEKGKDVELRCDPISGHTALYWYRQSLGQGLEFLIYFQGNSAPDKSGLPSDRFSAERTGGSVSTLTIQRTQQEDSAVYLCASSFPVQSGAWGETQYFGPGTRLLVL.